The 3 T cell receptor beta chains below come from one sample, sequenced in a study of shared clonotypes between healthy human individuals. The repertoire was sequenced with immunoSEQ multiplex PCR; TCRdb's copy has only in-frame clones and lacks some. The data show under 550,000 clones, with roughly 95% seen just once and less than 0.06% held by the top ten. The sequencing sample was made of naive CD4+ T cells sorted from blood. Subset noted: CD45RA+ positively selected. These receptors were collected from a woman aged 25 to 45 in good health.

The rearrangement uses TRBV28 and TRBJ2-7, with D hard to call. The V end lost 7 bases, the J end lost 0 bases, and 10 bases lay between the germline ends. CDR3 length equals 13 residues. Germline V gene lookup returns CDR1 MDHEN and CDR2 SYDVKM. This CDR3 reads CASKKGHSYEQYF. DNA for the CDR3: TGTGCCAGCAAGAAAGGGCACTCCTACGAGCAGTACTTC.

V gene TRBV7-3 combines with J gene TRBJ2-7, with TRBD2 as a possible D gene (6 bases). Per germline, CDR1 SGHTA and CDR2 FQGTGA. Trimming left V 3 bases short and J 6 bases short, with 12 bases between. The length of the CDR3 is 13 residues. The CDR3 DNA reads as TGTGCCAGCAGCTTGGAGGGCAGCCCCGAGCAGTACTTC. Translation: CASSLEGSPEQYF.

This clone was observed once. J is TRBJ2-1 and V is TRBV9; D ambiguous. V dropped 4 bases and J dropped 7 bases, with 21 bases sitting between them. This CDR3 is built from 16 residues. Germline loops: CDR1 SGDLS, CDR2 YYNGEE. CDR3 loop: CASSSGPPVGPNEQFF. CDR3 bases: TGTGCCAGCAGCTCCGGTCCACCCGTGGGTCCAAATGAGCAGTTCTTC. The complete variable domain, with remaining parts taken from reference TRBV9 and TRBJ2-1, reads DSGVTQTPKHLITATGQRVTLRCSPRSGDLSVYWYQQSLDQGLQFLIQYYNGEERAKGNILERFSAQQFPDLHSELNLSSLELGDSALYFCASSSGPPVGPNEQFFGPGTRLTVL.